The 24 T cell receptor beta chains below were found in one sample sequenced in a study of shared clonotypes between healthy human individuals. Terminally differentiated effector memory CD45RA+ cells were left out of the naive CD8 fraction, which was CD45RO-negative and positively selected for CCR7. The data were produced by immunoSEQ multiplex PCR, yet TCRdb's version contains in-frame clones alone and is incomplete. Of nearly 2 million clones listed, approximately 94% were seen once; the top ten hold under 1.5%. Input material: naive CD8+ T cells sorted from blood. These receptors were obtained from a man aged 18 to 29 in good health.

The J gene is TRBJ2-3, the V gene TRBV27; 8 bases are a match to TRBD1. Germline V gene sequence: CDR1 MNHEY, CDR2 SMNVEV (reference sequence). Trimming at V came to 2 bases and at J to 7 bases, leaving 5 bases not matched to a gene. This CDR3 region has 14 residues. DNA of the CDR3: TGTGCCAGCAGTTTACCCGACAGGGGCTATACGCAGTATTTT. Encoded protein: CASSLPDRGYTQYF.

This clone was found once. Distinct nucleotide sequences in the sample also encode this CDR3. V gene TRBV4-3 combines with J gene TRBJ2-7; 12 nucleotides align to TRBD2. V was clipped by 4 bases and J by 2 bases; unmatched bases: 3. This CDR3 region has 15 residues. CDR1 is LGHNA, CDR2 YSLEER, per germline. This CDR3 is CASSPGLAGPYEQYF. In DNA form, the CDR3 reads TGCGCCAGCAGCCCCGGACTAGCGGGGCCCTACGAGCAGTACTTC.

This clone has a single count. Other DNA sequences in the same sample also yield this CDR3. The chain couples TRBV9 to TRBJ2-7; D remains unclear. V dropped 4 bases and J dropped 1 base, with 9 bases sitting between them. Germline V lookup: CDR1 SGDLS, CDR2 YYNGEE. The length of the CDR3 is 13 residues. CDR3 DNA: TGTGCCAGCAGCCCCCTGGGATCCTACGAGCAGTACTTC. Translating gives CASSPLGSYEQYF.

The V gene is TRBV9, the J gene TRBJ2-5, with D hard to call. CDR3 size: 15 residues. Trimming removed 0 bases from V and 2 bases from J, with 11 bases in between. The germline V gene encodes CDR1 SGDLS and CDR2 YYNGEE. This CDR3 reads CASSVVPRPQETQYF. CDR3 sequence (DNA): TGTGCCAGCAGCGTAGTCCCCCGCCCTCAAGAGACCCAGTACTTC.

This clone was found once. CDR3 sequence reads: CASSHGTGRGYTF. CDR3 DNA sequence: TGTGCCAGCAGCCACGGGACAGGCAGAGGCTACACCTTC. The chain recombines TRBV27 with TRBJ1-2, with TRBD1 identical over 8 bases. Germline CDR1 reads MNHEY; CDR2 reads SMNVEV (reference sequence). The CDR3 consists of 13 residues. The J segment lost 8 bases and the V segment lost 6 bases, leaving 8 bases of the junction unmatched.

This chain links TRBV10-1 with TRBJ1-1; possible D gene TRBD1, 5 bases. The germline V gene encodes CDR1 WNHNN and CDR2 SYGVQD (reference sequence). CDR3 size: 12 residues. V was pared by 3 bases and J by 5 bases, with 7 bases between. CDR3 sequence (DNA): TGCGCCAGCAGTGATGGGGGAACTGAAGCTTTCTTT. Its protein product is CASSDGGTEAFF.

A note on this clone: Other DNA sequences from this sample encode an identical CDR3 as well. The chain links TRBV27 to TRBJ2-1; D not certain. In germline, CDR1 is MNHEY, CDR2 SMNVEV (reference sequence). The CDR3 is 12 amino acids. V was shortened by 0 bases and J by 8 bases, with 5 bases between the two germline ends. CDR3 in DNA: TGTGCCAGCAGTTTATCAGGATATGAGCAGTTCTTC. Translating gives CASSLSGYEQFF.

The V and J genes are TRBV5-4 and TRBJ2-7, with D maybe TRBD2 (6 bases). The CDR3 spans 13 residues. The V end was cut by 0 bases, the J end by 7 bases, with 11 bases between. The germline gives CDR1 SGHNT, CDR2 YYREEE (reference sequence). CDR3 loop: CASSLERTIEQYF. CDR3 nucleotide sequence: TGTGCCAGCAGCTTGGAGCGGACTATTGAGCAGTACTTC.

This clone was recorded only once. Other DNA sequences in this specimen translate into the identical CDR3. The chain recombines TRBV6-1 with TRBJ2-7, with 10 bases fitting TRBD2. Per the germline V gene, CDR1 is MNHNS and CDR2 is SASEGT. Trimming removed 1 base from V and 2 bases from J; junction bases left unmatched: 2. The CDR3 is made up of 15 amino acids. DNA for the CDR3: TGTGCCAGCAGTGAAGGCCTAGCGGGAGCCTACGAGCAGTACTTC. Translation: CASSEGLAGAYEQYF.

In nucleotides, the CDR3 is TGCGCCAGCAGCTTGGTCCGGGGCTCCTACAATGAGCAGTTCTTC. Translating gives CASSLVRGSYNEQFF. The rearrangement uses TRBV5-1 and TRBJ2-1, with D tentatively TRBD2 (5 bases). Germline values: CDR1 SGHRS, CDR2 YFSETQ. The ends were cut back, 0 bases at V and 0 bases at J, with 7 bases in the middle. The CDR3 contains 15 residues.

This clone came up once. This chain uses TRBV2 with TRBJ2-2; unclear D gene. The V end lost 6 bases, the J end lost 8 bases, and 16 bases lay between the germline ends. The CDR3 has 14 residues. The germline V gene has CDR1 SNHLY and CDR2 FYNNEI. The CDR3 DNA follows: TGTGCCAGCAGGGATTGGACGGAAGGAGGGGAGCTGTTTTTT. It translates to CASRDWTEGGELFF.

This chain joins TRBV5-4 and TRBJ2-7; 11 bases are a match to TRBD2. The CDR3 runs to 16 residues. With 4 bases clipped from V and 2 bases from J, the junction kept 8 bases outside the gene matches. CDR1 is SGHNT, CDR2 YYREEE, per germline (reference sequence). The CDR3 bases are TGTGCCAGCAGCCCCACTGGGACTAGCGGCCCCTACGAGCAGTACTTC. Amino acids: CASSPTGTSGPYEQYF.

This chain links TRBV27 with TRBJ2-5, with D hard to call. V was shortened by 1 base and J by 5 bases, with 11 bases between the two germline ends. The germline gives CDR1 MNHEY, CDR2 SMNVEV (reference sequence). The CDR3 is 14 residues long. CDR3 DNA: TGTGCCAGCAGTTTATTAAGGTTCGACGAGACCCAGTACTTC. This gives the protein CASSLLRFDETQYF.

The chain couples TRBV28 to TRBJ2-1; D is uncertain. Germline CDR1 reads MDHEN; CDR2 reads SYDVKM. V lost 4 bases to trimming and J lost 0 bases, with 13 bases between them. The CDR3 consists of 16 residues. The CDR3 nucleotides are TGTGCCAGCAGTTCCGAGGCTGAAAGCTCCTACAATGAGCAGTTCTTC. It encodes CASSSEAESSYNEQFF.

The V gene is TRBV15, the J gene TRBJ2-1; D possibly corresponds to TRBD2 (5 bases). The CDR3 covers 14 residues. Germline CDR1 and CDR2: LNHNV and YYDKDF (reference sequence). Trimming took 4 bases from V and 7 from J, leaving 14 bases between them. CDR3 amino acids: CATSTALSENEQFF. The CDR3 nucleotides read TGTGCCACCAGCACGGCACTTAGCGAGAATGAGCAGTTCTTC.

The sample holds one count of this clone. Other DNA variants within this sample encode the same CDR3. The chain carries TRBV7-2 and TRBJ2-7; D is uncertain. The CDR3 extends over 14 amino acids. Germline assignment: CDR1 SGHTA and CDR2 FQGNSA. Trimming removed 1 base from V and 0 bases from J, with 7 bases in between. The CDR3 loop is CASSLDGSSYEQYF. DNA for the CDR3: TGTGCCAGCAGCTTAGATGGAAGCTCCTACGAGCAGTACTTC.

CDR3 region: CASSPSIGTDSYEQYF. The CDR3 bases are TGTGCCAGCAGTCCCTCAATTGGGACGGATAGCTACGAGCAGTACTTC. The chain has TRBV27 and TRBJ2-7; either TRBD1 or TRBD2 may fit D (5 bases each). CDR1 and CDR2 (germline): MNHEY, SMNVEV (reference sequence). This CDR3 region has 16 residues. The V gene lost 5 bases and the J gene lost 3 bases, with 20 bases spanning the gap.

This rearrangement joins TRBV27 to TRBJ1-5; D is ambiguous. This CDR3 contains 16 residues. Trimming cost V 2 bases and J 0 bases, with 11 bases left between them. The germline V gene encodes CDR1 MNHEY and CDR2 SMNVEV (reference sequence). CDR3 DNA: TGTGCCAGCAGTTTAATTCCCCGGGGTAGCAATCAGCCCCAGCATTTT. It codes for CASSLIPRGSNQPQHF.

The chain couples TRBV6-6 to TRBJ1-6; 8 nucleotides match TRBD1. V shed 11 bases, J shed 9 bases, and the junction held 9 bases outside the gene matches. Germline CDR1 and CDR2: MNHNY and SVGAGI (reference sequence). The CDR3 is made up of 13 amino acids. The CDR3 DNA reads as TGTGCCGCAACCGGACAGGGTGGTTCACCCCTCCACTTT. Its protein is CAATGQGGSPLHF.

This chain uses TRBV6-5 with TRBJ1-1, with D maybe TRBD1 (6 bases). CDR1 MNHEY and CDR2 SVGAGI come from the germline V gene. CDR3 length: 14 amino acids. Between the trimmed V and J ends, which lost 6 bases and 4 bases, there was a span of 15 bases. CDR3 protein: CASRETGLGTEAFF. DNA for the CDR3: TGTGCCAGCAGGGAAACAGGGTTAGGCACTGAAGCTTTCTTT.

The chain uses TRBV29-1 and TRBJ2-3; 9 bases line up with TRBD1. CDR1 is SQVTM and CDR2 is ANQGSEA in the germline V gene. The CDR3 runs to 14 residues. Trimming took 8 bases from V and 3 from J; bases not matched to a gene: 9. CDR3 protein: CSILDGTGTDTQYF. As DNA, the CDR3 is TGCAGCATCCTAGACGGGACAGGGACAGATACGCAGTATTTT.

V gene TRBV27 combines with J gene TRBJ1-1; D remains unclear. Trimming removed 5 bases from V and 2 bases from J, with 9 bases in between. Germline CDR1 reads MNHEY; CDR2 reads SMNVEV (reference sequence). The CDR3 spans 13 residues. DNA of the CDR3: TGTGCCAGCAGTCCCTCAGCAAACACTGAAGCTTTCTTT. Its translation is CASSPSANTEAFF.

The chain carries TRBV7-6 and TRBJ2-3; 11 bases align to TRBD2. The J segment lost 7 bases and the V segment lost 5 bases, leaving 17 bases of the junction unmatched. The V gene's germline CDR1 is SGHVS and CDR2 FNYEAQ. This CDR3 is 18 amino acids long. CDR3 sequence: CASSPNEYSGGAENTQYF. As DNA, the CDR3 is TGTGCCAGCAGCCCCAACGAGTATAGCGGGGGGGCCGAAAATACGCAGTATTTT.

This chain connects TRBV11-2 to TRBJ1-2; 7 nucleotides align to TRBD1. J was trimmed by 4 bases and V by 8 bases; bases with no gene match: 7. This CDR3 is 13 amino acids long. Germline CDR1 is SGHAT and CDR2 is FQNNGV. The CDR3 loop is CASASGTVYGYTF. The CDR3 nucleotides read TGTGCCAGCGCCTCGGGGACAGTCTATGGCTACACCTTC.